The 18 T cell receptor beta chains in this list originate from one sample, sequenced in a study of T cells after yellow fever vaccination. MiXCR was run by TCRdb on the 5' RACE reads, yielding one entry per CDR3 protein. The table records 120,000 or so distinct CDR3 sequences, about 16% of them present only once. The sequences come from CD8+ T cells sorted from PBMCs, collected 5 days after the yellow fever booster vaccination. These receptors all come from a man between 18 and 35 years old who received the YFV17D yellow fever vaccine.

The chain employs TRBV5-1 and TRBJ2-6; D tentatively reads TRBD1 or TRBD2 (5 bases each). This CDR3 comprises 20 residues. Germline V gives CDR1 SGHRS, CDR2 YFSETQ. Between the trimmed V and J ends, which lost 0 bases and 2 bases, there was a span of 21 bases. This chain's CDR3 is CASSLEDSRAPLAGANVLTF. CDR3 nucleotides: TGCGCCAGCAGCTTGGAGGACTCCAGGGCGCCTCTGGCTGGGGCCAACGTCCTGACTTTC.

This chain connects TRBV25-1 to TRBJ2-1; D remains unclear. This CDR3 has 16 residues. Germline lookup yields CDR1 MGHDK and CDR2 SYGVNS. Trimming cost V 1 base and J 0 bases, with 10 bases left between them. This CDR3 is CASSEWRTSSYNEQFF. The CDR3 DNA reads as TGTGCCAGCAGTGAATGGCGGACCAGCTCCTACAATGAGCAGTTCTTC.

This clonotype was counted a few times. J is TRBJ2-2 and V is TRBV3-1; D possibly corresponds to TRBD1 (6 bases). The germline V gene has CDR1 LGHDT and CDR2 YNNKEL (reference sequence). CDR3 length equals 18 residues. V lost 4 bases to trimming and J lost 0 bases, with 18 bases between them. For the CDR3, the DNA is TGTGCCAGCAGCCGTGGACAGACCGAGACCACGAACACCGGGGAGCTGTTTTTT. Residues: CASSRGQTETTNTGELFF. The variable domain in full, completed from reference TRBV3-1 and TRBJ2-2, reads DTAVSQTPKYLVTQMGNDKSIKCEQNLGHDTMYWYKQDSKKFLKIMFSYNNKELIINETVPNRFSPKSPDKAHLNLHINSLELGDSAVYFCASSRGQTETTNTGELFFGEGSRLTVL.

CDR3 loop: CASSRMTSGGSGSYNEQFF. The CDR3 region has the DNA TGTGCCAGTAGTCGAATGACTAGCGGGGGGTCGGGCTCCTACAATGAGCAGTTCTTC. The chain carries TRBV19 and TRBJ2-1, with TRBD2 matching 13 bases. This CDR3 region has 19 residues. J lost 0 bases, V lost 5 bases, and 10 bases had no gene match. Germline V gene data show CDR1 as LNHDA and CDR2 as SQIVND (reference sequence).

CDR3 nucleotide sequence: TGTGCCAGCAGCCAAGAGAGGCAGGAGGGGGAGAACACTGAAGCTTTCTTT. Its protein product is CASSQERQEGENTEAFF. The chain has TRBV4-2 and TRBJ1-1, with D possibly being TRBD1 (6 bases). Trimming removed 0 bases from V and 1 base from J, with 15 bases in between. CDR3 length equals 17 residues. CDR1 and CDR2 (germline): LGHNA, YNFKEQ.

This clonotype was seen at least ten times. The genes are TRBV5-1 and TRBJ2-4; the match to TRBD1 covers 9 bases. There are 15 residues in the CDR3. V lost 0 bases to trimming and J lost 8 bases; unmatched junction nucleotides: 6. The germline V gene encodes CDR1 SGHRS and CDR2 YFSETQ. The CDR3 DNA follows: TGCGCCAGCAGCTTGGGCACAGGGGGCTTGGACATTCAGTACTTC. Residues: CASSLGTGGLDIQYF.

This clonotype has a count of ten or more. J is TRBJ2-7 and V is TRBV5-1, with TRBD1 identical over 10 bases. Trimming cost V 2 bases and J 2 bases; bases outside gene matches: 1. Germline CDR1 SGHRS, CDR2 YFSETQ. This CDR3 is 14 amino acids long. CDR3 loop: CASSFGTGAYEQYF. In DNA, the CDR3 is TGCGCCAGCAGCTTCGGGACAGGGGCCTACGAGCAGTACTTC. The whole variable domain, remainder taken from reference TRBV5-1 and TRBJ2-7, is KAGVTQTPRYLIKTRGQQVTLSCSPISGHRSVSWYQQTPGQGLQFLFEYFSETQRNKGNFPGRFSGRQFSNSRSEMNVSTLELGDSALYLCASSFGTGAYEQYFGPGTRLTVT.

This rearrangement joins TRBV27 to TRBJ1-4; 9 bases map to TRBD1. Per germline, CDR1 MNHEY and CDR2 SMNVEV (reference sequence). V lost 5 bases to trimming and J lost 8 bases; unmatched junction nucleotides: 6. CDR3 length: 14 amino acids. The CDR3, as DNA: TGTGCCAGCAGTATAACAGGGGGCCGCGAAAAACTGTTTTTT. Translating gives CASSITGGREKLFF.

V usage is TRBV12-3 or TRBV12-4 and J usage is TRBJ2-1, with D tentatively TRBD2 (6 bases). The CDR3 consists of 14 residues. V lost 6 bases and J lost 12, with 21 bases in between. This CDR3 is CASSDLWVGGGQFF. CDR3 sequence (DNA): TGTGCCAGCAGCGACCTTTGGGTGGGAGGTGGGCAGTTCTTC.

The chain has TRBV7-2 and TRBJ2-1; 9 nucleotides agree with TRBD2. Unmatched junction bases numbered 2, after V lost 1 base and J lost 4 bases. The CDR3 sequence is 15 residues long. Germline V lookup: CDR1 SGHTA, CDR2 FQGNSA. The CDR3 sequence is CASSLEAGGYNEQFF. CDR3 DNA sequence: TGTGCCAGCAGCTTAGAGGCGGGGGGGTACAATGAGCAGTTCTTC.

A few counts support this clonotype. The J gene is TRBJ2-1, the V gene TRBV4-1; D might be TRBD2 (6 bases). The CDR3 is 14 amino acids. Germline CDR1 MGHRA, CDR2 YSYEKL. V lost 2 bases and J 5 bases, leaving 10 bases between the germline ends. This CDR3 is CASSQLIADNEQFF. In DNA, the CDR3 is TGCGCCAGCAGCCAATTAATAGCGGACAATGAGCAGTTCTTC.

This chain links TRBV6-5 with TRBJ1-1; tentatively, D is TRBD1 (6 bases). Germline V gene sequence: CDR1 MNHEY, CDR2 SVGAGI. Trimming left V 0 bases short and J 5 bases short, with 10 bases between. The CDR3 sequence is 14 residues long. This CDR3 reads CASSYSIRGTEAFF. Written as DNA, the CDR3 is TGTGCCAGCAGTTACTCGATAAGGGGGACTGAAGCTTTCTTT.

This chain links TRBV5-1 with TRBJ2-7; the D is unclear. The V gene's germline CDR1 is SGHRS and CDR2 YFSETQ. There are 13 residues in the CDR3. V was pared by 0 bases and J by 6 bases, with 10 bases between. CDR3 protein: CASSLGQNFEQYV. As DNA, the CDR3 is TGCGCCAGCAGCTTGGGGCAGAACTTCGAGCAGTACGTC.

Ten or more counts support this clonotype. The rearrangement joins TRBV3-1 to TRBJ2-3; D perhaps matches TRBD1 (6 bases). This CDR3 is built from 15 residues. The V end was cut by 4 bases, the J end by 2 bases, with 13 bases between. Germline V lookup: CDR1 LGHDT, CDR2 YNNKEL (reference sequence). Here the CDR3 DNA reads TGTGCCAGCAGCCTTCGGACAGACAACACAGATACGCAGTATTTT. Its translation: CASSLRTDNTDTQYF.

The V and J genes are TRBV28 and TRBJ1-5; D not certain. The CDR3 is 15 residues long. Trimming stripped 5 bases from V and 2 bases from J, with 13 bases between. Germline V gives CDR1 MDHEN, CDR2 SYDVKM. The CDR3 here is CASSLGYMGNQPQHF. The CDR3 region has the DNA TGTGCCAGCAGTCTAGGCTATATGGGCAATCAGCCCCAGCATTTT.

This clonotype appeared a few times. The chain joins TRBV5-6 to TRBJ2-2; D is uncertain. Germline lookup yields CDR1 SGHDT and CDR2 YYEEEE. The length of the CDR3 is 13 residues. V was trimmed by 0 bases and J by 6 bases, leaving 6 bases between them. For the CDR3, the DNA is TGTGCCAGCAGCTTGGCCGTGGCCGGGGAGCTGTTTTTT. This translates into CASSLAVAGELFF.

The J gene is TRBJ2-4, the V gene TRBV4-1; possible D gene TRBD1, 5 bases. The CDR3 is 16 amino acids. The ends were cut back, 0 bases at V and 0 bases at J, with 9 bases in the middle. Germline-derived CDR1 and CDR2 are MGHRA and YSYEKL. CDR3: CASSQDPGLAKNIQYF. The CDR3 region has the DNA TGCGCCAGCAGCCAAGACCCAGGGTTAGCCAAAAACATTCAGTACTTC.

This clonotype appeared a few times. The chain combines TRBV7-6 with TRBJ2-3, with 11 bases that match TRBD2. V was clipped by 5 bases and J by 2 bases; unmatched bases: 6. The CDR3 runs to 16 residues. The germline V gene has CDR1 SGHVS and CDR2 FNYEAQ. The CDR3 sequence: CASSPHSGGDTDTQYF. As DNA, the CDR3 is TGTGCCAGCAGCCCGCATAGCGGGGGGGACACAGATACGCAGTATTTT.